Following are 27 T cell receptor beta chains from one sample sequenced in a study of blood T cell repertoires in COVID-19. Clones were read by immunoSEQ multiplex PCR, and TCRdb kept only the in-frame ones, dropping some. Among 200,000 to 250,000 clones listed, less than 85% were seen once. The sequenced sample was peripheral blood. The source of these receptors is a woman of 80 years or more with COVID-19, enrolled during active disease.

The chain joins TRBV18 to TRBJ2-7, with 8 bases that match TRBD1. CDR1 and CDR2 (germline): KGHSH, LQKENI. The length of the CDR3 is 14 residues. V shed 3 bases, J shed 5 bases, and the junction held 6 bases outside the gene matches. In DNA form, the CDR3 reads TGTGCCAGCTCACCCACGACAGGGGTGGACGAGCAGTACTTC. This gives the protein CASSPTTGVDEQYF.

The chain recombines TRBV5-6 with TRBJ1-1, with 7 bases matching TRBD1. The germline V gene has CDR1 SGHDT and CDR2 YYEEEE. J lost 2 bases, V lost 7 bases, and 8 bases had no gene match. CDR3 size: 14 residues. Here the CDR3 reads CASGQVGVNTEAFF. The DNA for the CDR3 is TGTGCCAGCGGACAGGTTGGGGTTAACACTGAAGCTTTCTTT.

V gene TRBV25-1 combines with J gene TRBJ1-1; D might be TRBD1 (6 bases). Germline V lookup: CDR1 MGHDK, CDR2 SYGVNS. CDR3 length equals 13 residues. V shed 2 bases and J shed 8 bases, with 12 bases lying between them. The CDR3 is CASSEGGRNEAFF. In DNA form, the CDR3 reads TGTGCCAGCAGTGAAGGGGGCAGGAACGAAGCTTTCTTT.

J is TRBJ2-7 and V is TRBV18; TRBD2 matches 8 bases. Germline CDR1 reads KGHSH; CDR2 reads LQKENI. V gave up 0 bases and J gave up 7 bases; unmatched junction bases: 8. The CDR3 runs 15 residues. The CDR3 loop is CASSPPGLAGMEQYF. The CDR3 region has the DNA TGTGCCAGCTCACCACCGGGTTTAGCGGGAATGGAGCAGTACTTC.

V and J are TRBV7-8 and TRBJ2-2; perhaps TRBD1 as D (7 bases). Germline CDR1 SGHVS, CDR2 FQNEAQ. CDR3 size: 17 residues. V lost 3 bases to trimming and J lost 1 base, with 15 bases between them. CDR3 DNA sequence: TGTGCCAGCAGCTTGGGCGGAGGGGGCTTGAACACCGGGGAGCTGTTTTTT. Translation: CASSLGGGGLNTGELFF.

This chain links TRBV10-3 with TRBJ2-7; D gene ambiguous. The V gene lost 0 bases and the J gene lost 2 bases, with 2 bases spanning the gap. Germline CDR1 and CDR2: ENHRY and SYGVKD. The CDR3 runs to 12 residues. This chain's CDR3 is CAISESTYEQYF. DNA of the CDR3: TGTGCCATCAGTGAGTCCACCTACGAGCAGTACTTC.

The rearrangement joins TRBV5-1 to TRBJ1-2; D ambiguous. Germline V gene sequence: CDR1 SGHRS, CDR2 YFSETQ. V lost 4 bases to trimming and J lost 6 bases, with 10 bases between them. CDR3 length equals 12 residues. The CDR3 DNA reads as TGCGCCAGCAGCGTAGCAGAGGATGGCTACACCTTC. Protein: CASSVAEDGYTF.

The chain has TRBV5-8 and TRBJ1-5; the D is unclear. Trimming took 7 bases from V and 0 from J, leaving 8 bases between them. The CDR3 extends over 13 amino acids. Per the germline V gene, CDR1 is SGHTS and CDR2 is YDEGEE. DNA of the CDR3: TGTGCCAGCTCGGGATCTAGCAATCAGCCCCAGCATTTT. Encoded protein: CASSGSSNQPQHF.

V usage is TRBV6-5 and J usage is TRBJ1-1; TRBD1 agrees at 7 bases. This CDR3 contains 14 residues. Germline CDR1 reads MNHEY; CDR2 reads SVGAGI. V shed 4 bases and J 5 bases; nucleotides not matched to a gene: 7. CDR3 sequence: CASSLTTRGTEAFF. The CDR3 region has the DNA TGTGCCAGCAGTTTGACAACCAGGGGGACTGAAGCTTTCTTT.

The chain has TRBV11-1 and TRBJ2-1; the match to TRBD1 covers 8 bases. J was trimmed by 10 bases and V by 6 bases; bases with no gene match: 8. The CDR3 sequence is 13 residues long. Germline CDR1 SGHAT, CDR2 FQDESV (reference sequence). CDR3 nucleotides: TGTGCCAGCAGGGACGGACAGGGCAGGGAGCAGTTCTTC. Translating it yields CASRDGQGREQFF.

Concerning this clone: Relative to the germline gene, one junction end is altered; a read error may explain this. The chain couples TRBV6-6 to TRBJ1-2; D is uncertain. The CDR3 is 13 residues long. Germline V gene lookup returns CDR1 MNHNY and CDR2 SVGAGI (reference sequence). The DNA of the CDR3 is TGTGCCGGCAGCCCCGGCCAAATCGGGGGCTACACCTTC. This translates into CAGSPGQIGGYTF.

This rearrangement joins TRBV3-1 (or the pseudogene TRBV3-2) to TRBJ2-1, with 8 bases identical to TRBD2. The germline V gene encodes CDR1 LGHDT and CDR2 YNNKEL (reference sequence). CDR3 size: 19 residues. Unmatched junction bases numbered 16, after V lost 0 bases and J lost 6 bases. The chain's CDR3 is CASSQDRGGLTLKVNEQFF. The CDR3 region has the DNA TGTGCCAGCAGCCAAGATCGGGGGGGACTAACCCTTAAGGTCAATGAGCAGTTCTTC.

J is TRBJ2-3 and V is TRBV5-4; D remains ambiguous. Germline V gene sequence: CDR1 SGHNT, CDR2 YYREEE (reference sequence). CDR3 size: 11 residues. V lost 4 bases and J 5 bases, leaving 5 bases between the germline ends. CDR3 sequence reads: CASSLRDTQYF. As DNA, the CDR3 is TGTGCCAGCAGCCTACGAGATACGCAGTATTTT.

As DNA, the CDR3 is TGTGCCAGCACCGAACTAGCGGGAGTGGACGAGCAGTACTTC. Amino acid sequence: CASTELAGVDEQYF. The rearrangement links TRBV2 to TRBJ2-7; TRBD2 matches 11 bases. V was pared by 7 bases and J by 5 bases, with 7 bases of the junction left unmatched. CDR1 SNHLY and CDR2 FYNNEI come from the germline V gene. The CDR3 contains 14 residues.

The rearrangement joins TRBV19 to TRBJ2-1, with a possible D match to TRBD2 (6 bases). The ends were cut back, 0 bases at V and 0 bases at J, with 9 bases in the middle. Germline-derived CDR1 and CDR2 are LNHDA and SQIVND (reference sequence). CDR3 size: 16 residues. CDR3 sequence: CASSIDGRNSYNEQFF. In DNA form, the CDR3 reads TGTGCCAGTAGTATAGATGGGAGGAACTCCTACAATGAGCAGTTCTTC.

This clone appeared a single time. V and J are TRBV2 and TRBJ2-7, with 9 bases identical to TRBD1. Losses at the gene ends were 8 bases for V and 6 bases for J; bases not matched to a gene: 8. The CDR3 spans 13 residues. Germline loops: CDR1 SNHLY, CDR2 FYNNEI. The CDR3 loop reads CASGQGITGEQYF. The CDR3 region has the DNA TGTGCCAGCGGACAGGGGATAACCGGCGAGCAGTACTTC.

The gene calls are TRBV6-5 and TRBJ2-2; maybe TRBD2 (6 bases). Trimming left V 0 bases short and J 4 bases short, with 9 bases between. Germline CDR1 and CDR2: MNHEY and SVGAGI. This CDR3 region has 15 residues. The CDR3 sequence: CASSYSAGRTGELFF. In DNA, the CDR3 is TGTGCCAGCAGTTACTCGGCGGGGCGCACCGGGGAGCTGTTTTTT.

The CDR3 DNA follows: TGTGCCAGCAGCCCCAATCTGGGGCAGAACACTGAAGCTTTCTTT. Its protein is CASSPNLGQNTEAFF. The chain links TRBV4-2 to TRBJ1-1; D may be TRBD1 (5 bases). V was clipped by 4 bases and J by 1 base, with 13 bases between them. CDR1 is LGHNA, CDR2 YNFKEQ, per germline. This CDR3 comprises 15 residues.

The genes are TRBV7-9 and TRBJ1-2; 7 nucleotides match TRBD1. Unmatched junction bases numbered 13, after V lost 1 base and J lost 8 bases. Germline CDR1 SEHNR, CDR2 FQNEAQ (reference sequence). This CDR3 spans 16 amino acids. Here the CDR3 reads CASSLGVGTAPSGYTF. In DNA, the CDR3 is TGTGCCAGCAGCTTAGGGGTCGGGACAGCTCCTAGCGGCTACACCTTC.

The chain carries TRBV3-1 (or the pseudogene TRBV3-2) and TRBJ1-1, with TRBD1 matching 8 bases. Germline CDR1 is LGHDT and CDR2 is YNNKEL (reference sequence). The CDR3 has 16 amino acids. Trimming cost V 2 bases and J 1 base; bases outside gene matches: 6. The CDR3 region has the DNA TGTGCCAGCAGCCAACAGGGGGCCGGTCGGAACACTGAAGCTTTCTTT. Its translation is CASSQQGAGRNTEAFF.

The DNA for the CDR3 is TGTGCCAGCTCACCACGGTCCCAGCACCTCGCAGGGGATCAGCCCCAGCATTTT. This codes for CASSPRSQHLAGDQPQHF. The chain joins TRBV18 to TRBJ1-5, with a tentative D call TRBD1 (6 bases). The CDR3 consists of 18 residues. Germline lookup yields CDR1 KGHSH and CDR2 LQKENI. With 1 base removed from V and 5 bases from J, the gap between germline ends came to 21 bases. The complete variable domain, with remaining parts taken from reference TRBV18 and TRBJ1-5, reads NAGVMQNPRHLVRRRGQEARLRCSPMKGHSHVYWYRQLPEEGLKFMVYLQKENIIDESGMPKERFSAEFPKEGPSILRIQQVVRGDSAAYFCASSPRSQHLAGDQPQHFGDGTRLSIL.

The rearrangement links TRBV5-1 to TRBJ2-2, with 8 nucleotides matching TRBD1. CDR3 size: 15 residues. Germline V CDR1 and CDR2: SGHRS, YFSETQ. The ends lost 7 bases at V and 1 base at J; junction bases unmatched: 6. CDR3 in amino acids: CASDWTGMNTGELFF. The CDR3, as DNA: TGCGCCAGCGACTGGACAGGGATGAACACCGGGGAGCTGTTTTTT.

This chain links TRBV28 with TRBJ2-7; 7 bases are a match to TRBD1. The V gene end was trimmed by 5 bases and the J gene end by 6 bases; junction bases not matched to a gene: 4. The CDR3 runs to 12 residues. Germline CDR1 reads MDHEN; CDR2 reads SYDVKM. CDR3 bases: TGTGCCAGCAGTCCGACAGGGTTCGAGCAGTACTTC. It yields the protein CASSPTGFEQYF.

The chain recombines TRBV7-9 with TRBJ2-3; 11 bases fit TRBD2. This CDR3 comprises 17 residues. Germline values: CDR1 SEHNR, CDR2 FQNEAQ (reference sequence). The ends lost 2 bases at V and 1 base at J; junction bases unmatched: 5. This CDR3 reads CASSLTSGRPRTDTQYF. DNA of the CDR3: TGTGCCAGCAGCTTAACTAGCGGGAGACCTCGCACAGATACGCAGTATTTT.

The rearrangement uses TRBV29-1 and TRBJ2-1; weak D call: TRBD1 (6 bases). The CDR3 has 14 amino acids. Germline CDR1 SQVTM, CDR2 ANQGSEA. Trimming removed 6 bases from V and 4 bases from J, with 16 bases in between. CDR3 DNA: TGCAGCGTAAAAAGCCCGGGACAATACAATGAGCAGTTCTTC. Translating gives CSVKSPGQYNEQFF.

With regard to this clone: A read error is possible here, since a much larger clone lies one base away. V and J are TRBV6-5 and TRBJ2-1; tentatively, D is TRBD1 (5 bases). The CDR3 totals 13 residues. Trimming removed 11 bases at V and 10 bases at J, with 21 bases between. Germline CDR1 and CDR2: MNHEY and SVGAGI. The CDR3 region is CAGTKPGLREQFF. In DNA, the CDR3 is TGTGCCGGCACAAAGCCAGGGCTCCGGGAGCAGTTCTTC.

The gene calls are TRBV19 and TRBJ2-1, with 8 bases aligning to TRBD2. V lost 8 bases, J lost 8 bases, and 11 bases stayed unmatched. Germline V CDR1 and CDR2: LNHDA, SQIVND (reference sequence). The CDR3 extends over 14 amino acids. CDR3 loop: CASSARGGGDEQFF. CDR3 coding DNA: TGTGCCAGTTCGGCCCGGGGGGGCGGGGATGAGCAGTTCTTC.